This TCR beta chain was recovered during a study of lymphopenia after photon versus proton radiotherapy (dated by TCRdb to between 2019 and 2020). Some background on the complete study: In patients with gastrointestinal tumors who developed high-grade lymphopenia, the study compared the immunological effects of photon radiation therapy with those of proton radiation therapy. The cohort comprised some 20 patients with gastrointestinal tumors who received either photon or proton therapy and then developed lymphopenia. The study aimed to characterize how the two radiation modalities differ in their impact on the immune system. Broader findings and caveats from the paper: The survival association was assessed only in patients who died, and better survival with proton therapy was presented by the authors as a possibility rather than a demonstrated result. Relative stability during treatment was observed in proton-treated patients, whereas loss of naive T cells and TCR diversity and gain of effector/memory populations were observed in photon-treated patients. Across the cohort, an inverse correlation was found between a larger post-nadir drop in TCR diversity and overall survival time among patients who died. After the lymphocyte count nadir, oligoclonal expansion, especially of CD8+ Temra cells, was observed in photon-treated repertoires, and the drop in diversity was driven by this expansion.

Concerning this clone: The target of this receptor is not known. No base quality values were provided; no much bigger clone lies one nucleotide off.

Library preparation used the immunoSEQ multiplex PCR assay. T cell repertoires were profiled with deep sequencing of rearranged TCR beta loci together with multiparametric flow cytometry. TCRdb took this table from immuneACCESS and kept in-frame rearrangements with V and J called. Such tables lack part of the clones; where checked against another copy, unresolved V genes explain under half of the gap, and the rest is unexplained. Within this sample are about 70,000 clones, with around 87% of them counted one time only. In total, the top ten clones hold roughly 10% of the sample. CDR1 and CDR2 (KGHSH, LQKENI) derive from the germline V gene. Counted from cysteine to phenylalanine, this CDR3 has 15 amino acids. The kept DNA is CDR3 alone, 45 bases in frame from the first base. The junction carries 18 bases between V and J, which are trimmed by 3 bases and 7 bases respectively.

Recombination joined TRBV18 with TRBJ1-1; no D gene can be assigned with confidence. The sample in question was peripheral blood, obtained from a patient treated with proton-based radiotherapy. This receptor was obtained from a man of 80 years or more with esophageal cancer. The sequence in DNA is TGTGCCAGCTCACCGGTCAGGAGCTCGCCCTATGAAGCTTTCTTT. This translates into CASSPVRSSPYEAFF.